This entry describes one T cell receptor (beta chain). This sample is part of a study of shared clonotypes between healthy human individuals. Some clones are missing from TCRdb's copy, which holds only in-frame ones; the method was immunoSEQ multiplex PCR. The sample carries a few million clones, approximately 95% recorded once. The germline V gene has CDR1 MNHNS and CDR2 SASEGT. V dropped 8 bases and J dropped 4 bases, with 11 bases sitting between them. The length of the CDR3 is 13 residues. The sequence derives from a man aged 18 to 30 in good health. Some clones in this sample may be carry-over from other donors' samples. The V gene is TRBV6-1, the J gene TRBJ1-4; a weak D match, TRBD1 (6 bases). The sequenced sample was naive CD4+ T cells from PBMCs. As to subset: CD45RA+ positively selected. The CDR3 loop is CASGGIYNEKLFF. DNA for the CDR3: TGTGCCAGCGGGGGCATATATAATGAAAAACTGTTTTTT.